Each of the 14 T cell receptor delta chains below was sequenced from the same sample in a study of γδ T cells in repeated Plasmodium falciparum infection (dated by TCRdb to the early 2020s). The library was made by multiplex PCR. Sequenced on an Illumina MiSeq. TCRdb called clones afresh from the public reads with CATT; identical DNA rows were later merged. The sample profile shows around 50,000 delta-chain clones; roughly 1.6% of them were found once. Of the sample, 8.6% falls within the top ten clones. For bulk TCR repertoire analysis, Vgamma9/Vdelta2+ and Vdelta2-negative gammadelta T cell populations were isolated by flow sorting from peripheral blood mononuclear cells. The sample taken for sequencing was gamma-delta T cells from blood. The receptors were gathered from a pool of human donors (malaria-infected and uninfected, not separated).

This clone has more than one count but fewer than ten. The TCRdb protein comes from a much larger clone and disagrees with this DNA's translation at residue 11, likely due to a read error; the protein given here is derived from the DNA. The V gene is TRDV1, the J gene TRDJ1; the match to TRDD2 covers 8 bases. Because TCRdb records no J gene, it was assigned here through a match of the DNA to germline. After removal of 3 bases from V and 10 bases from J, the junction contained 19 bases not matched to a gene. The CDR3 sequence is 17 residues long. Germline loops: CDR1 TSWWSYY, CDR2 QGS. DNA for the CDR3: TGTGCTCTTGGGGAGACTTCCTACCTCCCGCGAGAAGGTGGACTCATCTTT. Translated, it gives CALGETSYLPREGGLIF.

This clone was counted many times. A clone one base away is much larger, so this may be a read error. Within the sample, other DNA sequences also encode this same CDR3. CDR3 sequence (DNA): TGTGCTCTTGGTGGGCCAGAAGGGGGGAAACGGTACACCGATAAACTCATCTTT. Translation: CALGGPEGGKRYTDKLIF. The chain carries TRDV1 and TRDJ1, with D possibly TRDD3 on 6 matching bases. The CDR3 sequence is 18 residues long. CDR1 and CDR2 from the germline V gene are TSWWSYY and QGS. The V gene lost 6 bases and the J gene lost 0 bases, with 23 bases spanning the gap.

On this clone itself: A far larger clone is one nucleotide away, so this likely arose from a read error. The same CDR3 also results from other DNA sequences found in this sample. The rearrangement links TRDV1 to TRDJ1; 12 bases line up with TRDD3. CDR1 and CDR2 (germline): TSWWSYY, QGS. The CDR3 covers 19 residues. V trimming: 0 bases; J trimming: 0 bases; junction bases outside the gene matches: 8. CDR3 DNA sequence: TGTGCTCTTGGGGAACTATCTGGGGGATACGCGACCGACACCGATAAACTCATCTTT. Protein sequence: CALGELSGGYATDTDKLIF.

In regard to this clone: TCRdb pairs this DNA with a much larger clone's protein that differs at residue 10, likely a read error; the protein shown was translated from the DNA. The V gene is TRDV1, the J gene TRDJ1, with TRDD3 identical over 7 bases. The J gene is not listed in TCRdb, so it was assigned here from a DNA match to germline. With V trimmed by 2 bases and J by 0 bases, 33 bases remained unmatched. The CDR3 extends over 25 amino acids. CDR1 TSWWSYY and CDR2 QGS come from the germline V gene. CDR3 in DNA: TGTGCTCTTGGGGAAGTGGGCCTACACCCGGGGGATGAAGTGAGGAGGCCACTGTACACCGATAAACTCATCTTT. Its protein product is CALGEVGLHPGDEVRRPLYTDKLIF.

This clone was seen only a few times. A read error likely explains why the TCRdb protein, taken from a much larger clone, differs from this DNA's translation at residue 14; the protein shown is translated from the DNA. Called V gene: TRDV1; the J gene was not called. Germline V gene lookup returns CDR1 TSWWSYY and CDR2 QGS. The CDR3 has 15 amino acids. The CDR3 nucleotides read TGTGCTCTTGGGGGGAGCGGAGGGAACACCTATAAACTCACCTTT. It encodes CALGGSGGNTYKLTF.

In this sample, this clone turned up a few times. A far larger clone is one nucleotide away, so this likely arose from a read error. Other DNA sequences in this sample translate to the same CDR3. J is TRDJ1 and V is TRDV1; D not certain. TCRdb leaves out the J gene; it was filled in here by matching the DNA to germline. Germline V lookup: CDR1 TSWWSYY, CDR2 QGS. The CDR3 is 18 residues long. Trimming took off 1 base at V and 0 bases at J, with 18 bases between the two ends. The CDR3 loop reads CALGERGRRALYTDKLIF. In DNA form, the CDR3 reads TGTGCTCTTGGGGAACGAGGAAGGCGAGCGCTCTACACCGATAAACTCATCTTT.

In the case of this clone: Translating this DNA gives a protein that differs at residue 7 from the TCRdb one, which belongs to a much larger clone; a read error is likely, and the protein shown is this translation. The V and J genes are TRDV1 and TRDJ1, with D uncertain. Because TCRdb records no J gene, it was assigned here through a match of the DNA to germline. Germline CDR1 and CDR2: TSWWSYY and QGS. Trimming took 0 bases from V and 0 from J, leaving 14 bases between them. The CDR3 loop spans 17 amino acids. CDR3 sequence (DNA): TGTGCTCTTGGGGAACTTCAGACCGGACTGTACACCGATAAACTCATCTTT. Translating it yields CALGELQTGLYTDKLIF.

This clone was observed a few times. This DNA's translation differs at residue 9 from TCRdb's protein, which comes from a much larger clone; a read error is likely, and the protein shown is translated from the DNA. CDR3 sequence reads: CALGERGPFYTPWYDSYTDKLIF. The CDR3 coding sequence is TGTGCTCTTGGGGAACGGGGGCCTTTCTACACCCCATGGTACGATTCGTACACCGATAAACTCATCTTT. The genes are TRDV1 and TRDJ1, with a weak D call TRDD3 (5 bases). The CDR3 contains 23 residues. The V end lost 1 base, the J end lost 0 bases, and 33 bases lay between the germline ends. The germline V gene encodes CDR1 TSWWSYY and CDR2 QGS.

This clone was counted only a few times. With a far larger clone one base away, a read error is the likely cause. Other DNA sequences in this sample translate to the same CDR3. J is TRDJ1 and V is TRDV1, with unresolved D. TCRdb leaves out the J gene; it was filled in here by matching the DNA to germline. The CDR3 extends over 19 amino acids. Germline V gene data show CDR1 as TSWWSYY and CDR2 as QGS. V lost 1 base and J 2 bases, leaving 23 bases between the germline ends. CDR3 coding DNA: TGTGCTCTTGGGGAACGGCCCGGGTCGGCCCACCATGTAACCGATAAACTCATCTTT. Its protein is CALGERPGSAHHVTDKLIF.

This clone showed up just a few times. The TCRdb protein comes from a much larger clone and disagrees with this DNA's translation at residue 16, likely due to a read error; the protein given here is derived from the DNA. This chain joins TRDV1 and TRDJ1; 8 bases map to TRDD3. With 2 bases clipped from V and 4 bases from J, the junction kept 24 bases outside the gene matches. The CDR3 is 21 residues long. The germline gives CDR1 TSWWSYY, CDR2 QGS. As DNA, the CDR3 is TGTGCTCTTGGGGAATCACTGTCCTACGGGCCCCTCTGGGGGAGATGCGATAAACTCATCTTT. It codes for CALGESLSYGPLWGRCDKLIF.

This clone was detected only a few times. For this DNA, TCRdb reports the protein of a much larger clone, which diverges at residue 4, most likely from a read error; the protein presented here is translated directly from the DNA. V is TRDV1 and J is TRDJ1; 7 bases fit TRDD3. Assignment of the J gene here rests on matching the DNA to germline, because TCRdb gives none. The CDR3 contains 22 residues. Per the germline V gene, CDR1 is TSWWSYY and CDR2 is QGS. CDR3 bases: TGTGCTTTCCTTCTACGCTCCCTTACTGGGGCCCGAATCCTCGTTCACACCAATAAACTCATCTTT. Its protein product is CAFLLRSLTGARILVHTNKLIF.

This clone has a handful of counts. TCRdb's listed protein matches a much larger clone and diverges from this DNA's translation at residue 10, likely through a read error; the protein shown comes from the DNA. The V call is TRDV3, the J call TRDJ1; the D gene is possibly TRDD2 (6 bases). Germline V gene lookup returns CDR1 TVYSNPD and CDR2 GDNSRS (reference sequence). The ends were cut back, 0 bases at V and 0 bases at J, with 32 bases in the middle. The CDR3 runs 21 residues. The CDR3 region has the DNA TGTGCCTTTAGAGCGCCTTCCCCCCTGAGGGCCATATGGGCGTACACCGATAAACTCATCTTT. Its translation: CAFRAPSPLRAIWAYTDKLIF.

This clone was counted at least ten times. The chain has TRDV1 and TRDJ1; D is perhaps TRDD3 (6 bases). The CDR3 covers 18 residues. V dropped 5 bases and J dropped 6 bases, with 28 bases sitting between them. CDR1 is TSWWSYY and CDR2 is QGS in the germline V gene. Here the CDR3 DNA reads TGTGCTCTTGGGAAACGGGGGGGGACAAGGAGATCCCCAAATAAACTCATCTTT. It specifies CALGKRGGTRRSPNKLIF.

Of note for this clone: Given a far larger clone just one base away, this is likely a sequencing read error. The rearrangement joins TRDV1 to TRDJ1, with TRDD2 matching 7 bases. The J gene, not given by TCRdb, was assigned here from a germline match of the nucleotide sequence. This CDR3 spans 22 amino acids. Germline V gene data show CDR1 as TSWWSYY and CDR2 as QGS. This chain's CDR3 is CALGELIPTAGTPSKYTDKLIF. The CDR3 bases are TGTGCTCTTGGGGAACTTATTCCTACGGCTGGGACGCCGTCGAAGTACACCGACAAACTCATCTTT.